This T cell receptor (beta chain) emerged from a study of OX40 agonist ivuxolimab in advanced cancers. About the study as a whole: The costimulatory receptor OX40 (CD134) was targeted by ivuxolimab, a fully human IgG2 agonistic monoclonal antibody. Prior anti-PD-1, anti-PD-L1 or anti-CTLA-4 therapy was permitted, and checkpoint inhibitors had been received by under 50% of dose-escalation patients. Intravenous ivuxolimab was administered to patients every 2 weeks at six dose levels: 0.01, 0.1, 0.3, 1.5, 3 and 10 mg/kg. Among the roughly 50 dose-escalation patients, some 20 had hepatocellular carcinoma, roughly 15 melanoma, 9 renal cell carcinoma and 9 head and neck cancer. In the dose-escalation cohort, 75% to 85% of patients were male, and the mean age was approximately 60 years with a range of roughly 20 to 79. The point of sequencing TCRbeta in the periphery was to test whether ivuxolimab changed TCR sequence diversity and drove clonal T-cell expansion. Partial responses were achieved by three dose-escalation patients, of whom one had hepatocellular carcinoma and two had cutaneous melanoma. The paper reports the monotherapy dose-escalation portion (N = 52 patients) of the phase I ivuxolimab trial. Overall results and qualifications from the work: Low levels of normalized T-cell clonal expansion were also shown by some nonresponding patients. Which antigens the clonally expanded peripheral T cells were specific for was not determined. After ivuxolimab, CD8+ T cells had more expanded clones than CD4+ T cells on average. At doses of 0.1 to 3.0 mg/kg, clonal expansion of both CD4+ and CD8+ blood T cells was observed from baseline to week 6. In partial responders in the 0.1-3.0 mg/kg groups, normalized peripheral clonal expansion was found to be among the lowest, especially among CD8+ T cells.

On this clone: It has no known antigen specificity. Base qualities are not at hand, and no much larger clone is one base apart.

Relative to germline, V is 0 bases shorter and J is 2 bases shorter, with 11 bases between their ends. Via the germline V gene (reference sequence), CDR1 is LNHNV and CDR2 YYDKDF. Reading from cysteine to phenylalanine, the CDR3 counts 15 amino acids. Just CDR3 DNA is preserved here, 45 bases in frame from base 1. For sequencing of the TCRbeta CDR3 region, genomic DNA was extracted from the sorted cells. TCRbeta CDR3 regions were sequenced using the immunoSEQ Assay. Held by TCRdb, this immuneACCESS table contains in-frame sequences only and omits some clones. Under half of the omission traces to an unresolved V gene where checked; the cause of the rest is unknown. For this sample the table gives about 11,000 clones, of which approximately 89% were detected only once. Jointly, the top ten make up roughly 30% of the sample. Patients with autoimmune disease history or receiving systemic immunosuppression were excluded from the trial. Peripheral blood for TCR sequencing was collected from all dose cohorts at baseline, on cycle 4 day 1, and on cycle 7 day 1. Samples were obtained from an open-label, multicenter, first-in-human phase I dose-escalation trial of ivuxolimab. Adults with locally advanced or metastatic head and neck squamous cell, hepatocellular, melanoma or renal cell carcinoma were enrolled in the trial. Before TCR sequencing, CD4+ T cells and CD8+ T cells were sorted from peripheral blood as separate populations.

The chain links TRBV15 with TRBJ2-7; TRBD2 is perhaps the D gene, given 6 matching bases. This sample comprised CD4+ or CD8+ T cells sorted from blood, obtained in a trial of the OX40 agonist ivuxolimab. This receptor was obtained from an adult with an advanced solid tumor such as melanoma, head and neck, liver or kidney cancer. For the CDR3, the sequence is CATSRDRSGAYEQYF. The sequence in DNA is TGTGCCACCAGCAGAGATAGGTCGGGAGCCTACGAGCAGTACTTC.